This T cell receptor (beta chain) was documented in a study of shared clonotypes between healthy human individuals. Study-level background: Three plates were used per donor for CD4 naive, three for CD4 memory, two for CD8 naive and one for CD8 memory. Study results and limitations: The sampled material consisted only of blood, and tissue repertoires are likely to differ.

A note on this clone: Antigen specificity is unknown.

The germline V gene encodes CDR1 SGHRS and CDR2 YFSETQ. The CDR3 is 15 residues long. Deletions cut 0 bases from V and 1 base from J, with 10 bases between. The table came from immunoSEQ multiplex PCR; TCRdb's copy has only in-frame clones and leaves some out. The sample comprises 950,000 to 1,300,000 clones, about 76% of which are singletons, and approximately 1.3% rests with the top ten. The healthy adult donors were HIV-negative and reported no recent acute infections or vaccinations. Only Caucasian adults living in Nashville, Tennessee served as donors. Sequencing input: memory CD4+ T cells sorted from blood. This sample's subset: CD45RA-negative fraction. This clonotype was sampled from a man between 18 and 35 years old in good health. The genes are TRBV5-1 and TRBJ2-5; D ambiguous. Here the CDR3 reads CASSLGRVAQETQYF. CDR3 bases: TGCGCCAGCAGCTTGGGTAGGGTGGCCCAAGAGACCCAGTACTTC.